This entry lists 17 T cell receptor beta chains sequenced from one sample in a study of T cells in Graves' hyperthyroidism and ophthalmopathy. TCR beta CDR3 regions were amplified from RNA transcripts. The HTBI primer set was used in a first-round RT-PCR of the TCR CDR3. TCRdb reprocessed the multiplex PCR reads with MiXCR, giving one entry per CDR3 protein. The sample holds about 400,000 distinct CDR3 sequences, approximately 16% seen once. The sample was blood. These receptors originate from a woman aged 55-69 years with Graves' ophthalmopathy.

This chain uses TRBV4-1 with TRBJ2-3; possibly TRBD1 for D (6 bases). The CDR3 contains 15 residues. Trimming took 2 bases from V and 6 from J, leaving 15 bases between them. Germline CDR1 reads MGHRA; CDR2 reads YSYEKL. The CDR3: CASSQTGTPADTQYF. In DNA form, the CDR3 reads TGCGCCAGCAGCCAAACCGGGACACCCGCCGATACGCAGTATTTT.

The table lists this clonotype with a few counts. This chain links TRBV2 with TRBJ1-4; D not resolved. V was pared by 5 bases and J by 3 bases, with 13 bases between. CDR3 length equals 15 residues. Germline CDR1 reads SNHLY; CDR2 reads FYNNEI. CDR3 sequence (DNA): TGTGCCAGCAGTACTGTGGAGGCTGCTAATGAAAAACTGTTTTTT. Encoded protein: CASSTVEAANEKLFF. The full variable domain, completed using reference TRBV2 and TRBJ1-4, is EPEVTQTPSHQVTQMGQEVILRCVPISNHLYFYWYRQILGQKVEFLVSFYNNEISEKSEIFDDQFSVERPDGSNFTLKIRSTKLEDSAMYFCASSTVEAANEKLFFGSGTQLSVL.

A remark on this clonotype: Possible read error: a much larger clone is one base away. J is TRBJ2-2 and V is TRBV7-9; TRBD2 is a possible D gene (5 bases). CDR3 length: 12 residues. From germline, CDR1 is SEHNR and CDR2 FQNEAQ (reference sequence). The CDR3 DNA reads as TGTGCCAGCAGCCCTCCATCCGGGGAGCCGTTTTTT. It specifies CASSPPSGEPFF.

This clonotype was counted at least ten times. Here the CDR3 DNA reads TGTGCCAGCAGCCCCCGGGACAGGGATCTTGCACCCCTCCACTTT. This gives the protein CASSPRDRDLAPLHF. The chain combines TRBV7-9 with TRBJ1-6, with 9 bases lining up with TRBD1. V was pared by 5 bases and J by 11 bases, with 10 bases of the junction left unmatched. The CDR3 consists of 15 residues. Germline lookup yields CDR1 SEHNR and CDR2 FQNEAQ (reference sequence).

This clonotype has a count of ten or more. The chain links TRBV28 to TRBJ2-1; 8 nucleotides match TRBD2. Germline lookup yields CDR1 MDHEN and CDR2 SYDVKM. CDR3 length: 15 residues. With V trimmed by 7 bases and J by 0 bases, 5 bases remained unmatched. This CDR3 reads CASKRGLASYNEQFF. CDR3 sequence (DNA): TGTGCCAGCAAAAGAGGACTAGCCTCCTACAATGAGCAGTTCTTC.

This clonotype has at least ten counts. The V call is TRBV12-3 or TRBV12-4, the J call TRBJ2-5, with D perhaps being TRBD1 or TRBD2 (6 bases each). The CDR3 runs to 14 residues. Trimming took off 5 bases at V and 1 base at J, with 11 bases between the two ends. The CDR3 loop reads CASSPGAIQETQYF. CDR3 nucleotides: TGTGCCAGCAGTCCGGGGGCAATCCAAGAGACCCAGTACTTC.

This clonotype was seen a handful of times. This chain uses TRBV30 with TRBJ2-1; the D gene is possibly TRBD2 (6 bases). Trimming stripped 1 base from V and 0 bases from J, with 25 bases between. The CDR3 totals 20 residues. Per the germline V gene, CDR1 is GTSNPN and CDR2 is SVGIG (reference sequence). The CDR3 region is CAWSGTGPPSGEDSYNEQFF. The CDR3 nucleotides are TGTGCCTGGAGTGGGACCGGGCCCCCGAGTGGGGAGGACTCCTACAATGAGCAGTTCTTC.

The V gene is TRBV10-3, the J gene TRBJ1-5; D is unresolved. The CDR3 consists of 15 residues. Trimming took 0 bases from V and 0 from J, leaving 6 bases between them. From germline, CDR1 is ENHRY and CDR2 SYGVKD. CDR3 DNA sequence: TGTGCCATCAGTGAGTCGGGAAATAGCAATCAGCCCCAGCATTTT. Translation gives CAISESGNSNQPQHF.

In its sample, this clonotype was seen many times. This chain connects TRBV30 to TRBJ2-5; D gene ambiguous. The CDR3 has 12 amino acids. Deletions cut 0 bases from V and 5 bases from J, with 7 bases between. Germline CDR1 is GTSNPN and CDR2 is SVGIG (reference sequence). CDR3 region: CAWSVRLETQYF. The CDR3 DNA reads TGTGCCTGGAGTGTAAGGTTGGAGACCCAGTACTTC.

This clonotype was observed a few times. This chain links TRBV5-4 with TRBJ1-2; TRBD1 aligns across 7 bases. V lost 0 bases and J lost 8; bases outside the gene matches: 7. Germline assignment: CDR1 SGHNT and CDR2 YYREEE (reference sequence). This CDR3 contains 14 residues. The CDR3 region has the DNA TGTGCCAGCAGCTTGGTCGGGGACAGTCGGGGCTACACCTTC. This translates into CASSLVGDSRGYTF.

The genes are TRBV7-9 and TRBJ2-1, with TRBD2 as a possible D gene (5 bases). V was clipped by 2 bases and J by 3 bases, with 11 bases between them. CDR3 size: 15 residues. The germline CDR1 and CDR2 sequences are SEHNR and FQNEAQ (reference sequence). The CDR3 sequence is CASSLSFGIYNEQFF. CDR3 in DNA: TGTGCCAGCAGCTTAAGCTTCGGGATCTACAATGAGCAGTTCTTC. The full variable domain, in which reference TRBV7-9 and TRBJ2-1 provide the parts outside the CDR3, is DTGVSQNPRHKITKRGQNVTFRCDPISEHNRLYWYRQTLGQGPEFLTYFQNEAQLEKSRLLSDRFSAERPKGSFSTLEIQRTEQGDSAMYLCASSLSFGIYNEQFFGPGTRLTVL.

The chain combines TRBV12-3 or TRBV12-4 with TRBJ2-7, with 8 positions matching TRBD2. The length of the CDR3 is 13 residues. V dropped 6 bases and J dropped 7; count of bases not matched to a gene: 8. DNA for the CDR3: TGTGCCAGCAGCCCCGGGGGGGGGGAGGAGCAGTACTTC. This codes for CASSPGGGEEQYF.

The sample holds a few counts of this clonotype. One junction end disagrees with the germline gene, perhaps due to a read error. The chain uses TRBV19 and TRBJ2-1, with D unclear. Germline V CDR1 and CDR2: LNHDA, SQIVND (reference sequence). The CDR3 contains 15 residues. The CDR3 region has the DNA TGTACCAGTACCTCAGACGGTGTTTCCTACAATGAGCAGTTCTTC. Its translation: CTSTSDGVSYNEQFF.

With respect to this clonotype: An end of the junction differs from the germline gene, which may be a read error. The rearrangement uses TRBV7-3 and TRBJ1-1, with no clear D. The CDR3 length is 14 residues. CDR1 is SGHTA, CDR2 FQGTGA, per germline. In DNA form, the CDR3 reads TGTGCCTGCAGCCAAGGAGGACTGAACACTGAAGCTTTCTTT. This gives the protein CACSQGGLNTEAFF.

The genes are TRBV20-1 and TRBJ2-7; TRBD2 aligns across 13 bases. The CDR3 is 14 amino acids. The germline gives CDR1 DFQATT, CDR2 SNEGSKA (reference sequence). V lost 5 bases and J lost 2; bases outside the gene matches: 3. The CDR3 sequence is CSAGLAGAAYEQYF. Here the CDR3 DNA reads TGCAGTGCTGGACTAGCGGGAGCTGCCTACGAGCAGTACTTC.

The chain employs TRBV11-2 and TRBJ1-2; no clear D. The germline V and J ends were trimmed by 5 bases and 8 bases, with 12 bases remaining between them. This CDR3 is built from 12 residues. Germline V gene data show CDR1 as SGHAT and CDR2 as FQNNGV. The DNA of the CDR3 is TGTGCCAGCAGCGAAAGTATGGGCGGCTACACCTTC. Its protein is CASSESMGGYTF.

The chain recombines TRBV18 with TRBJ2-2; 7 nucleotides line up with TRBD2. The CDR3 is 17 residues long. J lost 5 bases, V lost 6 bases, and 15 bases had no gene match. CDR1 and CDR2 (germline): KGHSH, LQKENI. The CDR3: CASSPLGGIMATGELFF. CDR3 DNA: TGTGCCAGCTCCCCCCTGGGGGGGATAATGGCAACCGGGGAGCTGTTTTTT.